The source of this TCR beta chain is a study of shared clonotypes between healthy human individuals. With V trimmed by 2 bases and J by 2 bases, 0 bases remained unmatched. This CDR3 has 14 amino acids. Per the germline V gene, CDR1 is MNHNY and CDR2 is SVGAGI (reference sequence). General study results and limits: In several donors, about 5% of naive CD4 clonotypes appeared in common. A reduction in generation probabilities was seen for non-shared clonotypes relative to those shared by all four donors.

With regard to this clone: The antigen remains unidentified. A much more abundant neighbour one base away suggests this may be a read error.

Sorted-subset replicate PCR reactions contained roughly 200 ng DNA, corresponding to tens of thousands of T cell genomes. Assay used: immunoSEQ multiplex PCR; TCRdb lists only in-frame clones, some missing. The sample holds 110,000 or so clones; about 63% are singletons and the top ten take roughly 25%. The V call is TRBV6-6, the J call TRBJ2-7; 10 bases are a match to TRBD1. The sequencing sample was made of memory CD8+ T cells sorted from blood. Subset defined: CD45RO+ cells pooled with CCR7-negative TemRA cells. The origin of this receptor is a woman aged 30 to 39 in good health. CDR3 protein: CASSYGTGAYEQYF. The CDR3 DNA reads as TGTGCCAGCAGTTACGGGACAGGGGCCTACGAGCAGTACTTC.